Listed here are 29 T cell receptor beta chains from one sample, sequenced in a study of human T cells and chemical hapten exposure. Time point specified: patch test 2, 6 weeks after DPC sensitization. Treatment meaning: therapeutic diphenylcyclopropenone sensitization with weekly scalp DPC. Each CDR3 protein is one row after TCRdb ran MiXCR on the RACE reads. The table records 330,000 or so distinct CDR3 sequences, about 6% of them present only once. The sequenced sample was whole blood, obtained in connection with sensitization to the hapten diphenylcyclopropenone (DPC). Receptors originate from a woman younger than 30 with alopecia areata. Some clones in this sample may be carry-over from other donors' samples.

The gene calls are TRBV5-1 and TRBJ2-7; D call uncertain. The ends were cut back, 0 bases at V and 1 base at J, with 11 bases in the middle. CDR1 and CDR2 from the germline V gene are SGHRS and YFSETQ. This CDR3 is built from 15 residues. As DNA, the CDR3 is TGCGCCAGCAGCTTGGGACCCCCTGGGTCCTACGAGCAGTACTTC. Protein: CASSLGPPGSYEQYF.

This clonotype appeared a few times. The rearrangement uses TRBV6-2 or TRBV6-3 and TRBJ2-5; maybe TRBD2 (5 bases). Per germline, CDR1 MNHEY and CDR2 SVGEGT. V was trimmed by 7 bases and J by 5 bases, leaving 14 bases between them. This CDR3 is 13 amino acids long. CDR3 DNA: TGTGCCAGCACCTATTGGCCGGGGGAGACCCAGTACTTC. Translated: CASTYWPGETQYF.

This clonotype was seen ten or more times. The V gene is TRBV27, the J gene TRBJ2-3; D gene ambiguous. The CDR3 length is 13 residues. In germline, CDR1 is MNHEY, CDR2 SMNVEV (reference sequence). V lost 6 bases to trimming and J lost 1 base, with 8 bases between them. The CDR3 nucleotides read TGTGCCAGCAGGGGGTCGGGCACAGATACGCAGTATTTT. It translates to CASRGSGTDTQYF.

The gene calls are TRBV2 and TRBJ2-7, with 10 bases identical to TRBD1. Germline V gives CDR1 SNHLY, CDR2 FYNNEI. The CDR3 contains 13 residues. Trimming took 10 bases from V and 7 from J; bases not matched to a gene: 10. The CDR3 region has the DNA TGTGCCACCACAAAAGACAGGGGGCAAGAGCAGTACTTC. Its translation is CATTKDRGQEQYF.

This clonotype was observed at least ten times. The chain recombines TRBV20-1 with TRBJ1-3; 8 nucleotides align to TRBD1. The CDR3 runs 14 residues. CDR1 is DFQATT, CDR2 SNEGSKA, per germline (reference sequence). Unmatched junction bases numbered 8, after V lost 6 bases and J lost 4 bases. CDR3 region: CSARDRQGGNTIYF. As DNA, the CDR3 is TGCAGTGCCAGGGACAGGCAAGGGGGAAACACCATATATTTT.

This clonotype was seen repeatedly, ten times or more. The chain recombines TRBV7-8 with TRBJ1-2; 11 positions agree with TRBD1. The CDR3 runs 17 residues. Germline values: CDR1 SGHVS, CDR2 FQNEAQ. V trimming: 5 bases; J trimming: 4 bases; junction bases outside the gene matches: 12. CDR3 amino acids: CASSPVRTGGRGYGYTF. The CDR3 DNA reads TGTGCCAGCAGCCCCGTTAGGACAGGGGGCCGCGGCTATGGCTACACCTTC.

This clonotype was counted between two and nine times. This chain joins TRBV9 and TRBJ2-3; 8 nucleotides agree with TRBD2. V was clipped by 3 bases and J by 12 bases; unmatched bases: 9. The CDR3 is made up of 13 amino acids. Germline V gene sequence: CDR1 SGDLS, CDR2 YYNGEE. The CDR3 coding sequence is TGTGCCAGCAGCGCCGGACTAGCTTCCCCACAGTATTTT. Protein sequence: CASSAGLASPQYF.

This clonotype showed up just a few times. The chain links TRBV12-3 or TRBV12-4 to TRBJ1-5; D call uncertain. Trimming stripped 1 base from V and 0 bases from J, with 16 bases between. This CDR3 is built from 18 residues. CDR3 sequence (DNA): TGTGCCAGCAGTTTAGGCCCGATGGGCAGAGATAGCAATCAGCCCCAGCATTTT. Its translation: CASSLGPMGRDSNQPQHF.

The CDR3 loop reads CASSQDPPPNEQFF. The CDR3 nucleotides read TGCGCCAGCAGCCAAGATCCTCCCCCCAATGAGCAGTTCTTC. V and J are TRBV4-3 and TRBJ2-1; D ambiguous. Trimming left V 0 bases short and J 6 bases short, with 9 bases between. The CDR3 contains 14 residues. From germline, CDR1 is LGHNA and CDR2 YSLEER.

This clonotype showed up just a few times. The chain combines TRBV12-3 or TRBV12-4 with TRBJ2-2; D gene unclear. The CDR3 runs to 14 residues. V lost 5 bases and J lost 3, with 10 bases in between. The DNA of the CDR3 is TGTGCCAGCAGTGACAAAACCTACACCGGGGAGCTGTTTTTT. This gives the protein CASSDKTYTGELFF.

The chain recombines TRBV2 with TRBJ2-3; 7 bases map to TRBD2. The CDR3 is made up of 15 amino acids. Germline V gives CDR1 SNHLY, CDR2 FYNNEI. Losses at the gene ends were 7 bases for V and 0 bases for J; bases not matched to a gene: 7. The CDR3 region is CASMRDYRSTDTQYF. CDR3 sequence (DNA): TGTGCCAGCATGAGGGACTACCGGAGCACAGATACGCAGTATTTT.

The chain links TRBV6-1 to TRBJ1-6, with D possibly TRBD1 on 6 matching bases. The length of the CDR3 is 20 residues. The ends were cut back, 6 bases at V and 4 bases at J, with 28 bases in the middle. CDR1 is MNHNS, CDR2 SASEGT, per germline. DNA for the CDR3: TGTGCCAGCAGAAAGAAAAGTCCGGGCGACAGGAGAAGTTATAATTCACCCCTCCACTTT. Amino acid sequence: CASRKKSPGDRRSYNSPLHF.

The chain combines TRBV7-9 with TRBJ2-7; TRBD1 is a possible D gene (6 bases). V was shortened by 1 base and J by 2 bases, with 15 bases between the two germline ends. The CDR3 loop spans 16 amino acids. Germline V gene lookup returns CDR1 SEHNR and CDR2 FQNEAQ (reference sequence). The CDR3 is CASSLVYQTGTYEQYF. DNA of the CDR3: TGTGCCAGCAGCTTAGTTTACCAGACAGGTACCTACGAGCAGTACTTC.

Ten or more counts support this clonotype. The V gene is TRBV29-1, the J gene TRBJ1-1, with 7 bases identical to TRBD1. The CDR3 runs 13 residues. V shed 7 bases, J shed 0 bases, and the junction held 5 bases outside the gene matches. Germline lookup yields CDR1 SQVTM and CDR2 ANQGSEA. The CDR3 protein is CSGGGQLNTEAFF. The CDR3 nucleotides are TGCAGCGGTGGGGGACAGTTGAACACTGAAGCTTTCTTT.

In this sample, this clonotype turned up a few times. This chain uses TRBV29-1 with TRBJ2-7, with 7 nucleotides matching TRBD1. Unmatched junction bases numbered 8, after V lost 2 bases and J lost 7 bases. CDR1 is SQVTM, CDR2 ANQGSEA, per germline. The CDR3 loop spans 13 amino acids. CDR3 nucleotide sequence: TGCAGCGTTGAAAGTAGGGGGCTTGGAGAGCAGTACTTC. Residues: CSVESRGLGEQYF.

The sample holds a few counts of this clonotype. This chain connects TRBV6-5 to TRBJ2-2, with D hard to call. V lost 4 bases to trimming and J lost 1 base, with 7 bases between them. Germline values: CDR1 MNHEY, CDR2 SVGAGI. This CDR3 spans 14 amino acids. The CDR3 region has the DNA TGTGCCAGCAGTTCTCCAGGGAACACCGGGGAGCTGTTTTTT. Translating gives CASSSPGNTGELFF.

This chain connects TRBV7-2 to TRBJ2-3; 9 bases are a match to TRBD1. This CDR3 contains 15 residues. Germline values: CDR1 SGHTA, CDR2 FQGNSA. The junction had 5 bases not matched to a gene; V was cut back by 3 bases and J by 4 bases. The CDR3 DNA is TGTGCCAGCAGCTTGGACAGGGGACGCGCAGATACGCAGTATTTT. It yields the protein CASSLDRGRADTQYF.

This rearrangement joins TRBV28 to TRBJ2-6, with D hard to call. This CDR3 spans 16 amino acids. The V gene lost 6 bases and the J gene lost 4 bases, with 16 bases spanning the gap. Germline V gives CDR1 MDHEN, CDR2 SYDVKM. CDR3 sequence: CASSRAQVDGANVLTF. In DNA form, the CDR3 reads TGTGCCAGCAGCCGCGCGCAAGTGGACGGGGCCAACGTCCTGACTTTC.

The sample holds many counts of this clonotype. The chain employs TRBV6-5 and TRBJ1-4; D remains unclear. The V gene's germline CDR1 is MNHEY and CDR2 SVGAGI. V was shortened by 0 bases and J by 8 bases, with 16 bases between the two germline ends. CDR3 length: 16 amino acids. The CDR3 loop is CASSYSGRSLGEKLFF. Written as DNA, the CDR3 is TGTGCCAGCAGTTACTCAGGTCGCTCCTTGGGAGAAAAACTGTTTTTT.

This clonotype appeared a single time. A read error is possible here, since a much larger clone lies one base away. The V gene is TRBV18, the J gene TRBJ1-3, with no clear D. Trimming took off 4 bases at V and 0 bases at J, with 16 bases between the two ends. From germline, CDR1 is KGHSH and CDR2 LQKENI. The CDR3 is 17 residues long. Here the CDR3 DNA reads TGTGCCAGCTCACTACCGAACCCGAGGTACTCTGGAAACACCATATATTTT. Encoded protein: CASSLPNPRYSGNTIYF.

The sample holds a few counts of this clonotype. The genes are TRBV28 and TRBJ2-6, with TRBD1 matching 7 bases. Looked up from germline, CDR1 is MDHEN and CDR2 is SYDVKM. V was pared by 6 bases and J by 0 bases, with 8 bases of the junction left unmatched. This CDR3 is 17 amino acids long. The DNA for the CDR3 is TGTGCCAGCAGCCCAAATACAGGGGCCTCTGGGGCCAACGTCCTGACTTTC. Amino acid sequence: CASSPNTGASGANVLTF.

In this sample, this clonotype turned up many times. The genes are TRBV20-1 and TRBJ1-2; 7 nucleotides align to TRBD1. Germline-derived CDR1 and CDR2 are DFQATT and SNEGSKA (reference sequence). The CDR3 loop spans 13 amino acids. The V and J ends lost 5 bases and 8 bases, in that order; junction bases with no gene match: 11. The CDR3 DNA reads TGCAGTGCTGGCCGTCAGGGGGAAAACGGCTACACCTTC. Its protein is CSAGRQGENGYTF.

CDR3 sequence: CASSPLGSGTGELFF. The CDR3 nucleotides read TGTGCCAGCAGCCCGTTAGGGTCCGGAACCGGGGAGCTGTTTTTT. The gene calls are TRBV14 and TRBJ2-2; D unclear. The CDR3 is made up of 15 amino acids. V gave up 4 bases and J gave up 5 bases, with 14 bases separating them. Germline values: CDR1 SGHDN, CDR2 FVKESK. Complete variable domain (other parts from reference TRBV14 and TRBJ2-2): EAGVTQFPSHSVIEKGQTVTLRCDPISGHDNLYWYRRVMGKEIKFLLHFVKESKQDESGMPNNRFLAERTGGTYSTLKVQPAELEDSGVYFCASSPLGSGTGELFFGEGSRLTVL.

The V call is TRBV27, the J call TRBJ2-1, with 9 bases that match TRBD2. The CDR3 covers 16 residues. Germline-derived CDR1 and CDR2 are MNHEY and SMNVEV (reference sequence). The junction had 14 bases not matched to a gene; V was cut back by 5 bases and J by 9 bases. The CDR3 reads CASSRGGGAGAGEQFF. CDR3 DNA: TGTGCCAGCAGTCGAGGCGGGGGGGCCGGAGCGGGTGAGCAGTTCTTC.

This clonotype has at least ten counts. The chain carries TRBV20-1 and TRBJ2-7; no definite D call. Trimming removed 0 bases at V and 3 bases at J, with 0 bases between. The CDR3 has 10 amino acids. In germline, CDR1 is DFQATT, CDR2 SNEGSKA (reference sequence). In DNA, the CDR3 is TGCAGTGCTAGAGACTACGAGCAGTACTTC. It translates to CSARDYEQYF.

This clonotype came up many times. This chain joins TRBV7-8 and TRBJ1-5; D is undetermined. Trimming stripped 5 bases from V and 0 bases from J, with 14 bases between. Germline V lookup: CDR1 SGHVS, CDR2 FQNEAQ. The CDR3 runs 16 residues. Here the CDR3 reads CASSPRAEISNQPQHF. The CDR3 coding sequence is TGTGCCAGCAGCCCGCGCGCAGAAATTAGCAATCAGCCCCAGCATTTT.

This clonotype has just a few counts. The rearrangement joins TRBV29-1 to TRBJ2-7, with 7 bases aligning to TRBD1. CDR3 length: 12 residues. In germline, CDR1 is SQVTM, CDR2 ANQGSEA. V shed 5 bases and J 1 base; nucleotides not matched to a gene: 2. CDR3 DNA sequence: TGCAGCGTTAGGGACAGTTCCTACGAGCAGTACTTC. Its translation is CSVRDSSYEQYF.

This clonotype was counted between two and nine times. The rearrangement joins TRBV15 to TRBJ1-4; D not certain. This CDR3 is built from 15 residues. Germline V gene lookup returns CDR1 LNHNV and CDR2 YYDKDF (reference sequence). The V and J ends lost 1 base and 0 bases respectively, with 6 bases between them. CDR3 in amino acids: CATSRGSTTNEKLFF. In DNA, the CDR3 is TGTGCCACCAGCAGAGGGTCGACAACTAATGAAAAACTGTTTTTT.

The V and J genes are TRBV20-1 and TRBJ1-2, with a tentative D call TRBD1 (6 bases). Germline values: CDR1 DFQATT, CDR2 SNEGSKA (reference sequence). The CDR3 loop spans 16 amino acids. The V gene lost 1 base and the J gene lost 4 bases, with 19 bases spanning the gap. The DNA of the CDR3 is TGCAGTGCTAGAGGAGGCTATGGCGGGGGCACCTATGGCTACACCTTC. Amino acid sequence: CSARGGYGGGTYGYTF.